This is a list of T cell receptor beta chains from one sample in a study of blood T cell repertoires in COVID-19. The table came from immunoSEQ multiplex PCR; TCRdb's copy has only in-frame clones and leaves some out. This table has around 140,000 clones, approximately 86% appearing once. Input material: peripheral blood. These receptors were obtained from a woman aged 45-65 years with acute or convalescent COVID-19. The CDR3 runs from the conserved cysteine through the conserved F or W. A D gene is named only where the DNA matches it firmly. Rows may omit the clone size; those that give it use once, few, many or a size class.

D gene | J gene | V gene | clone size | CDR3 DNA | CDR3 protein
- | TRBJ1-2 | TRBV29-1 | - | TGCAGCGTTGAAGATCGGGCGACAGAAGTCTATGGCTACACCTTC | CSVEDRATEVYGYTF
TRBD1 | TRBJ1-5 | TRBV9 | - | TGTGCCAGCAGCCATCCCCGGGACAGTAGCAATCAGCCCCAGCATTTT | CASSHPRDSSNQPQHF
TRBD2 | TRBJ2-1 | TRBV6-1 | - | TGTGCCAGCAGTGAAAGGACTAGCGGGTTCTACAATGAGCAGTTCTTC | CASSERTSGFYNEQFF
- | TRBJ1-2 | TRBV20-1 | once | TGCAGTGCTGGGGGGAACTATGGCTACACCTTC | CSAGGNYGYTF
- | TRBJ1-1 | TRBV10-1 | - | TGCGCCAGCAGTGAGTCGGGGGGTGGCTTGAACACTGAAGCTTTCTTT | CASSESGGGLNTEAFF
TRBD2 | TRBJ2-1 | TRBV20-1 | - | TGCAGTGCTAGTATCCGGGGGGGCCCCGATGAGCAGTTCTTC | CSASIRGGPDEQFF
- | TRBJ2-2 | TRBV19 | once | TGTGCCAGTAGTCAGTTGTCGGCGGGTCACACCGGGGAGCTGTTTTTT | CASSQLSAGHTGELFF
- | TRBJ2-3 | TRBV2 | - | TGTGCCAGCAGTTTCCGTTTCGGGGGCACAGATACGCAGTATTTT | CASSFRFGGTDTQYF
- | TRBJ2-1 | TRBV5-4 | - | TGTGCCAGCAGCGCAGCCAGCGGATCCTACAATGAGCAGTTCTTC | CASSAASGSYNEQFF
TRBD1 | TRBJ2-6 | TRBV2 | - | TGTGCCTCTCAACAGGGGCTCTCTGGGGCCAACGTCCTGACTTTC | CASQQGLSGANVLTF
- | TRBJ1-2 | TRBV5-4 | - | TGTGCCAGCAGCCCGATGGAGGTAGGGCTCGCCTATGGCTACACCTTC | CASSPMEVGLAYGYTF
TRBD1 | TRBJ2-7 | TRBV28 | - | TGTGCCAGCAGTTTAAGGGTTGGGACAGGGGTAACCTACGAGCAGTACTTC | CASSLRVGTGVTYEQYF
TRBD2 | TRBJ2-3 | TRBV6-4 | - | TGTGCCAGCAGCCCTAGCGGGGGGGCGGTGACAGATACGCAGTATTTT | CASSPSGGAVTDTQYF
- | TRBJ1-2 | TRBV5-5 | - | TGTGCCAGCAGCTCCCTCGGGGGGAACTATGGCTACACCTTC | CASSSLGGNYGYTF
- | TRBJ1-4 | TRBV29-1 | once | TGCAGCGTCTTGACGGGTGAGGAAAAACTGTTTTTT | CSVLTGEEKLFF
TRBD1 | TRBJ2-7 | TRBV28 | - | TGTGCCAGCAGTCCTTCATGGACAGGGACCTACGAGCAGTACTTC | CASSPSWTGTYEQYF
TRBD1 | TRBJ2-7 | TRBV7-2 | few | TGTGCCAGCAGCTTAGGACAGGGGGAATACGAGCAGTACTTC | CASSLGQGEYEQYF
- | TRBJ1-1 | TRBV6-5 | - | TGTGCCAGCAGGTTTACAGGGTTGTCTGTCACTGAAGCTTTCTTT | CASRFTGLSVTEAFF
- | TRBJ1-1 | TRBV6-5 | - | TGTGCCAGCAGTAATACTCCAAGCACTGAAGCTTTCTTT | CASSNTPSTEAFF
TRBD1 | TRBJ1-1 | TRBV24-1 | - | TGTGCCACCAGTGACGGGACAGGGGCCAGGAACACTGAAGCTTTCTTT | CATSDGTGARNTEAFF
TRBD1 | TRBJ1-1 | TRBV9 | - | TGTGCCAGCAGCCCACCGACAGGGGCGAACACTGAAGCTTTCTTT | CASSPPTGANTEAFF
- | TRBJ2-3 | TRBV6-2/TRBV6-3 | - | TGTGCCAGCAGCCCTCGAACCGGGAGCACAGATACGCAGTATTTT | CASSPRTGSTDTQYF
TRBD1 | TRBJ2-7 | TRBV28 | - | TGTGCCAGCACGGGGGGACAGGGATCTTTCGAGCAGTACTTC | CASTGGQGSFEQYF
- | TRBJ2-3 | TRBV6-4 | - | TGTGCCAGCAGTGGCGGGACGGTTACTAGCACAGATACGCAGTATTTT | CASSGGTVTSTDTQYF
- | TRBJ1-5 | TRBV9 | - | TGTGCCAGCAGTCAGGGTTATAGCAATCAGCCCCAGCATTTT | CASSQGYSNQPQHF
- | TRBJ1-4 | TRBV19 | - | TGTGCCACCTCTGGTTGGGGGGTGACCTTGACTAATGAAAAACTGTTTTTT | CATSGWGVTLTNEKLFF
TRBD2 | TRBJ2-7 | TRBV7-8 | - | TGTGCCAGCAGCTTGGGAGCGGGAAACGAGCAGTACTTC | CASSLGAGNEQYF
- | TRBJ2-3 | TRBV11-2 | - | TGTGCCAGCAGCTTACAGGGCTACACAGATACGCAGTATTTT | CASSLQGYTDTQYF
TRBD1 | TRBJ1-4 | TRBV27 | - | TGTGCCAGCAGTCGAAAGTCCGGGACAGGGACCTCTAATGAAAAACTGTTTTTT | CASSRKSGTGTSNEKLFF
- | TRBJ2-7 | TRBV6-5 | - | TGTGCCAGCAGTTCTCCTCCTTTCTACGAGCAGTACTTC | CASSSPPFYEQYF
- | TRBJ1-1 | TRBV9 | - | TGTGCCAGCAGCCCAAGGCAGGTGGGAGCTTTCTTT | CASSPRQVGAFF
- | TRBJ1-1 | TRBV3-1/TRBV3-2 | - | TGTGCCAGCACCCAGGGGCGGAGAAACACTGAAGCTTTCTTT | CASTQGRRNTEAFF
- | TRBJ2-5 | TRBV15 | - | TGTGCCACCTCGGTATTGCGGGGATTCCAAGAGACCCAGTACTTC | CATSVLRGFQETQYF
- | TRBJ2-2 | TRBV6-6 | - | TGTGCCAGCAGTTACGCGGGCTTCAACACCGGGGAGCTGTTTTTT | CASSYAGFNTGELFF
- | TRBJ1-6 | TRBV10-3 | - | TGTGCCATCAGGATTTCAGACAGTGACAATTCACCCCTCCACTTT | CAIRISDSDNSPLHF
- | TRBJ1-1 | TRBV7-8 | - | TGTGCCAGCAGCCCGCAGGGCGCGGATCTGGGCACTGAAGCTTTCTTT | CASSPQGADLGTEAFF
TRBD2 | TRBJ2-3 | TRBV10-3 | - | TGTGCCATCAGGGCCGCTAGCGGCCGCACAGATACGCAGTATTTT | CAIRAASGRTDTQYF
- | TRBJ1-5 | TRBV24-1 | - | TGTGCCACCAGTGGCGCGAATCAGCCCCAGCATTTT | CATSGANQPQHF
- | TRBJ1-2 | TRBV2 | - | TGTGCCAGCGGAGGACAGCGCTTAGCCTATGGCTACACCTTC | CASGGQRLAYGYTF
- | TRBJ1-1 | TRBV6-5 | - | TGTGCCAGCACCGACAGGAATTTTGGCCCTGAAGCTTTCTTT | CASTDRNFGPEAFF
- | TRBJ1-1 | TRBV6-5 | once | TGTGCCAGCCGGCGGGCGATGAACACTGAAGCTTTCTTT | CASRRAMNTEAFF
- | TRBJ1-5 | TRBV7-8 | - | TGTGCCAGCAGCATTGCCCAGATCAATCAGCCCCAGCATTTT | CASSIAQINQPQHF
TRBD2 | TRBJ2-1 | TRBV9 | - | TGTGCCAGCGGAGTGAGCGGGAACTACAATGAGCAGTTCTTC | CASGVSGNYNEQFF
- | TRBJ1-5 | TRBV27 | once | TGTGCCAGCAGTTTTTCGGGTAGTCAGCCCCAGCATTTT | CASSFSGSQPQHF
- | TRBJ2-2 | TRBV10-2 | - | - | CASSDFPGTETPGSCFF
- | TRBJ1-1 | TRBV2 | - | TGTGCCAGCAGTGAAGCGGGGGGTTGGGAGGGGAACACTGAAGCTTTCTTT | CASSEAGGWEGNTEAFF
- | TRBJ2-3 | TRBV5-1 | - | TGCGCCAGCAACCCTGGTGGGGCAGTCAGCACAGATACGCAGTATTTT | CASNPGGAVSTDTQYF
- | TRBJ2-7 | TRBV18 | - | TGTGCCAGCTCAAATATCCCTAGCATTAGTTCCAACGAGCAGTACTTC | CASSNIPSISSNEQYF
TRBD1 | TRBJ1-4 | TRBV9 | - | TGTGCCAGCAGCGTAGGACAGGGCGTTATTGAAAAACTGTTTTTT | CASSVGQGVIEKLFF
TRBD2 | TRBJ2-2 | TRBV19 | - | TGTGCCAGTACCACTCCTACACCGGGAGGCACCGGGGAGCTGTTTTTT | CASTTPTPGGTGELFF
TRBD1 | TRBJ2-3 | TRBV6-6 | - | TGTGCCGGCTCCGCCACGGGACAGGGGATAGATACGCAGTATTTT | CAGSATGQGIDTQYF
TRBD2 | TRBJ2-3 | TRBV5-6 | once | TGTGCCAGCAGCCGACGACTAGCGGGGGGGATAGAAGATACGCAGTATTTT | CASSRRLAGGIEDTQYF
TRBD2 | TRBJ2-7 | TRBV6-6 | - | TGTGCCAGCAGTTACGGGGGGGACGGGATCTACGAGCAGTACTTC | CASSYGGDGIYEQYF
- | TRBJ1-5 | TRBV5-1 | - | TGCGCCAGCAGCTTCGGGGGGGCAGGTCAGCCCCAGCATTTT | CASSFGGAGQPQHF
- | TRBJ2-7 | TRBV5-8 | - | TGTGCCAGCAGCCTGATGAGACCTGACTATCCCCGAGAGCAGTACTTC | CASSLMRPDYPREQYF
- | TRBJ2-4 | TRBV7-3 | - | TGTGCCAGCAGCTTAATGGAGGGGAACATTCAGTACTTC | CASSLMEGNIQYF
TRBD2 | TRBJ2-1 | TRBV10-2 | - | TGCGCCAGCGGGGGGACTAGCGTGTCCTACAATGAGCAGTTCTTC | CASGGTSVSYNEQFF
TRBD2 | TRBJ2-1 | TRBV19 | - | TGTGCCAGCGCTTTACGGGAGGTGGTGTACAATGAGCAGTTCTTC | CASALREVVYNEQFF
TRBD1 | TRBJ2-1 | TRBV7-3 | - | TGTGCCAGCAGCAGTGGGACAGGGGTGTGGAATGAGCAGTTCTTC | CASSSGTGVWNEQFF
TRBD2 | TRBJ2-5 | TRBV2 | - | TGTGCCAGCAGTTCGCGGACTAGCGGGTTAGAGACCCAGTACTTC | CASSSRTSGLETQYF